The next 4 T cell receptor beta chains were all read from a single sample in a study of blood T cells in healthy people across ages. Primed by a sample-barcoded 5' primer and a J-beta primer mix, a second PCR proceeded for roughly 6 to 12 cycles. TCRdb itself ran the 5' RACE reads through MiXCR, one entry per CDR3 protein. The repertoire holds 1.5 million to 2 million distinct CDR3 sequences, with approximately 30% as singletons. Sequencing was performed on blood. Receptors were obtained from a woman between 25 and 40 years old in good health.

The sample holds many counts of this clonotype. The gene calls are TRBV7-2 and TRBJ2-5, with D perhaps TRBD1 (6 bases). The CDR3 contains 14 residues. V was shortened by 3 bases and J by 2 bases, with 10 bases between the two germline ends. Germline-derived CDR1 and CDR2 are SGHTA and FQGNSA. The CDR3 sequence: CASSLAGAQETQYF. The CDR3 bases are TGTGCCAGCAGCTTGGCAGGGGCTCAAGAGACCCAGTACTTC.

Worth noting for this clonotype: One base away lies a much larger clone, so this may be a sequencing read error. The gene calls are TRBV20-1 and TRBJ2-1; possible D gene TRBD2, 6 bases. The CDR3 sequence is 12 residues long. Germline CDR1 is DFQATT and CDR2 is SNEGSKA (reference sequence). DNA of the CDR3: TGCAGTGCTGGAGAGTGGGGAGGTGAACAGTTCTTC. Translated, it gives CSAGEWGGEQFF.

The chain couples TRBV20-1 to TRBJ2-1; D unclear. Germline values: CDR1 DFQATT, CDR2 SNEGSKA (reference sequence). This CDR3 spans 13 amino acids. Trimming removed 3 bases from V and 13 bases from J, with 19 bases in between. The CDR3 loop reads CSARSGTARTQFF. CDR3 in DNA: TGCAGTGCTAGGTCCGGCACTGCTCGAACCCAGTTCTTC.

This clonotype was seen a few times. The genes are TRBV20-1 and TRBJ2-2; no clear D. The V gene's germline CDR1 is DFQATT and CDR2 SNEGSKA (reference sequence). The CDR3 sequence is 15 residues long. The ends were cut back, 3 bases at V and 5 bases at J, with 16 bases in the middle. The chain's CDR3 is CSASARTHATGELFF. In DNA form, the CDR3 reads TGCAGTGCTAGTGCTCGGACGCACGCAACCGGGGAGCTGTTTTTT.